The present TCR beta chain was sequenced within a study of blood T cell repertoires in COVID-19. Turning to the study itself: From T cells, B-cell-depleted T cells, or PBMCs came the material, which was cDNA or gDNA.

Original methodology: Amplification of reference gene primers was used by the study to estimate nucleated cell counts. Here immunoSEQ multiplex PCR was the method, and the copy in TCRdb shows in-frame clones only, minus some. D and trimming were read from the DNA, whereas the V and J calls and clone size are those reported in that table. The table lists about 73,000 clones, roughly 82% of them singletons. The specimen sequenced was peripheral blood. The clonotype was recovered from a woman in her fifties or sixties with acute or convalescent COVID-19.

The DNA of the CDR3 is TGTGCCAGCAGTGAATGGGGGCGCGTCGACTATGGCTACACCTTC. Amino acid sequence: CASSEWGRVDYGYTF. The chain couples TRBV6-1 to TRBJ1-2, with a possible D match to TRBD1 (6 bases). Trimming stripped 2 bases from V and 3 bases from J, with 13 bases between. Germline V lookup: CDR1 MNHNS, CDR2 SASEGT. The CDR3 has 15 amino acids.